Following are 30 T cell receptor beta chains from one sample sequenced in a study of molecular identifiers for immune sequencing clone quantification. TCRdb redid the calling of the PCR reads with MiXCR, one entry per CDR3 protein. In the table there are under 800,000 distinct CDR3 sequences, 25% of which are singletons. Sequencing used naive CD8+ T cells from blood, with Jurkat cell RNA spiked in. Sample subset: FACS-sorted CD8+CD4-CCR7+CD45RA+ naive T cells. The receptors were gathered from a human donor in good health. Some libraries in this study had Jurkat cell RNA spiked in.

There are a few counts of this clonotype. The chain has TRBV5-8 and TRBJ2-7; D is possibly TRBD1 (5 bases). Germline lookup yields CDR1 SGHTS and CDR2 YDEGEE. The CDR3 sequence is 14 residues long. The V gene lost 4 bases and the J gene lost 2 bases, with 13 bases spanning the gap. CDR3 sequence reads: CASSIGVSPYEQYF. CDR3 nucleotide sequence: TGTGCCAGCAGCATAGGGGTAAGCCCCTACGAGCAGTACTTC.

This clonotype turned up a few times. The genes are TRBV2 and TRBJ2-1; weak D call: TRBD2 (6 bases). CDR3 length: 15 amino acids. From germline, CDR1 is SNHLY and CDR2 FYNNEI. Deletions cut 3 bases from V and 1 base from J, with 10 bases between. DNA for the CDR3: TGTGCCAGCAGTGACGGGGGTTTGTCCTACAATGAGCAGTTCTTC. Its protein is CASSDGGLSYNEQFF.

The V gene is TRBV5-6, the J gene TRBJ2-2; D may be TRBD1 (5 bases). The CDR3 extends over 18 amino acids. With 0 bases removed from V and 5 bases from J, the gap between germline ends came to 20 bases. Germline V gene data show CDR1 as SGHDT and CDR2 as YYEEEE. The CDR3 loop is CASSLDQGFQSFTGELFF. The CDR3 DNA reads TGTGCCAGCAGCTTGGACCAGGGTTTCCAGTCTTTTACCGGGGAGCTGTTTTTT.

The chain uses TRBV6-2 or TRBV6-3 and TRBJ1-6; perhaps TRBD1 as D (6 bases). The CDR3 spans 15 residues. Germline CDR1 is MNHEY and CDR2 is SVGEGT. The V and J ends lost 6 bases and 0 bases respectively, with 9 bases between them. In nucleotides, the CDR3 is TGTGCCAGCAGGGACAGAAGCTCCTATAATTCACCCCTCCACTTT. It codes for CASRDRSSYNSPLHF.

This sequence joins TRBV20-1 and TRBJ1-1; 7 bases align to TRBD1. Looked up from germline, CDR1 is DFQATT and CDR2 is SNEGSKA (reference sequence). The CDR3 totals 11 residues. The CDR3 coding sequence is TGCGGGGCTACAGGGGAGACTGAAGCTTTCTTT. Translated, it gives CGATGETEAFF.

This clonotype was observed a handful of times. The chain joins TRBV19 to TRBJ2-1; 9 positions match TRBD2. The CDR3 covers 16 residues. CDR1 LNHDA and CDR2 SQIVND come from the germline V gene (reference sequence). The trim removed 5 bases at V and 6 bases at J, leaving 11 bases unmatched. The CDR3: CASSLPGLATGNEQFF. CDR3 nucleotides: TGTGCCAGTAGTCTTCCGGGACTAGCCACGGGCAATGAGCAGTTCTTC.

Comments on this clonotype: This could be a read error, since a much larger clone is one nucleotide away. The rearrangement joins TRBV20-1 to TRBJ1-1; tentative D call: TRBD1 (5 bases). The ends were cut back, 5 bases at V and 1 base at J, with 11 bases in the middle. This CDR3 is 13 amino acids long. The germline CDR1 and CDR2 sequences are DFQATT and SNEGSKA (reference sequence). DNA for the CDR3: TGCAGTGCTGGAGGGGAGCCGAACACTGAAGCTTTCTTT. This codes for CSAGGEPNTEAFF.

In this sample, this clonotype turned up many times. The chain carries TRBV6-5 and TRBJ2-7, with D tentatively TRBD1 (6 bases). Trimming took off 4 bases at V and 1 base at J, with 17 bases between the two ends. The CDR3 is 16 amino acids. From germline, CDR1 is MNHEY and CDR2 SVGAGI. CDR3 sequence (DNA): TGTGCCAGCAGTTTCCGGGACAAGTCTAAGTCCTACGAGCAGTACTTC. Amino acid sequence: CASSFRDKSKSYEQYF.

This clonotype has ten or more counts. The rearrangement uses TRBV29-1 and TRBJ2-2; D not resolved. V was pared by 5 bases and J by 3 bases, with 7 bases between. The CDR3 runs 12 residues. The V gene's germline CDR1 is SQVTM and CDR2 ANQGSEA. The CDR3 spells CSVFRDTGELFF. In nucleotides, the CDR3 is TGCAGCGTTTTTCGGGACACCGGGGAGCTGTTTTTT.

This clonotype was counted at least ten times. This rearrangement joins TRBV5-1 to TRBJ2-3; tentatively, D is TRBD2 (6 bases). V lost 4 bases and J lost 6, with 27 bases in between. CDR3 size: 18 residues. CDR1 is SGHRS, CDR2 YFSETQ, per germline. The CDR3 is CASSPGGARIKRGDTQYF. The CDR3 DNA sequence: TGCGCCAGCAGCCCTGGCGGGGCCCGCATTAAACGGGGGGATACGCAGTATTTT. Filled out from reference TRBV5-1 and TRBJ2-3, the complete variable domain reads KAGVTQTPRYLIKTRGQQVTLSCSPISGHRSVSWYQQTPGQGLQFLFEYFSETQRNKGNFPGRFSGRQFSNSRSEMNVSTLELGDSALYLCASSPGGARIKRGDTQYFGPGTRLTVL.

The V call is TRBV29-1, the J call TRBJ2-7; tentative D call: TRBD2 (6 bases). The germline V gene has CDR1 SQVTM and CDR2 ANQGSEA. Trimming left V 4 bases short and J 4 bases short, with 14 bases between. The CDR3 is 13 amino acids. CDR3 sequence: CSVVRGLTYEQYF. Here the CDR3 DNA reads TGCAGCGTTGTTCGGGGGTTAACTTACGAGCAGTACTTC.

Comment on this clonotype: A much larger clone differs from this one at a single base, so this may be a read error. This chain uses TRBV20-1 with TRBJ2-7; the D gene is possibly TRBD2 (5 bases). The CDR3 has 15 residues. Germline V gene lookup returns CDR1 DFQATT and CDR2 SNEGSKA (reference sequence). CDR3 residues: CNARDLGGPSYEQYF. The CDR3 DNA is TGCAATGCTAGAGATCTCGGCGGGCCCTCTTACGAGCAGTACTTC.

At least ten counts were recorded for this clonotype. The rearrangement uses TRBV5-1 and TRBJ2-5, with 9 bases matching TRBD1. V gave up 2 bases and J gave up 4 bases; unmatched junction bases: 15. Germline V gene sequence: CDR1 SGHRS, CDR2 YFSETQ. This CDR3 is built from 18 residues. The CDR3 loop is CASSLPGGTGRPTETQYF. CDR3 bases: TGCGCCAGCAGCTTACCTGGGGGGACAGGGAGGCCAACAGAGACCCAGTACTTC.

This sequence joins TRBV4-1 and TRBJ2-3; 7 bases map to TRBD2. Looked up from germline, CDR1 is MGHRA and CDR2 is YSYEKL. The CDR3 spans 15 residues. Germline trimming cut 1 base from V and 7 bases from J; bases unmatched to any gene: 8. The CDR3 nucleotides are TGCGCCAGCAGCCAAGGACCGGGGGGAGCATATACGCAGTATTTT. It is translated as CASSQGPGGAYTQYF.

This clonotype appeared a few times. This rearrangement joins TRBV24-1 to TRBJ2-1; D is ambiguous. The germline V gene encodes CDR1 KGHDR and CDR2 SFDVKD. Trimming left V 6 bases short and J 4 bases short, with 18 bases between. The CDR3 has 16 amino acids. The CDR3 DNA follows: TGTGCCACCAGTCATGGCGATACCCCCGGATACAATGAGCAGTTCTTC. Translation: CATSHGDTPGYNEQFF.

This sequence joins TRBV24-1 and TRBJ2-3; the D gene is possibly TRBD2 (6 bases). Trimming removed 2 bases at V and 6 bases at J, with 14 bases between. This CDR3 has 15 residues. Germline CDR1 and CDR2: KGHDR and SFDVKD. The CDR3 region has the DNA TGTGCCACCAGTGATTCACGGGGGTCCTGGGATACGCAGTATTTT. Its protein is CATSDSRGSWDTQYF.

This clonotype was detected a few times. The chain's CDR3 is CASSLHGTGADTQYF. The CDR3 DNA follows: TGTGCCAGCAGTTTACACGGGACAGGGGCTGATACGCAGTATTTT. The chain uses TRBV27 and TRBJ2-3; 10 bases match TRBD1. This CDR3 region has 15 residues. Germline assignment: CDR1 MNHEY and CDR2 SMNVEV (reference sequence). Losses at the gene ends were 2 bases for V and 6 bases for J; bases not matched to a gene: 5.

This clonotype was picked up many times. V usage is TRBV7-8 and J usage is TRBJ2-7, with D perhaps matching TRBD1 (6 bases). V was pared by 1 base and J by 5 bases, with 21 bases between. Germline loops: CDR1 SGHVS, CDR2 FQNEAQ. The CDR3 contains 17 residues. CDR3 sequence reads: CASSLGSTGLIFNEQYF. CDR3 nucleotides: TGTGCCAGCAGCTTAGGGTCTACAGGGTTGATTTTCAACGAGCAGTACTTC.

This clonotype turned up a few times. The chain joins TRBV12-3 or TRBV12-4 to TRBJ1-5; D remains unclear. The germline V and J ends were trimmed by 6 bases and 6 bases, with 15 bases remaining between them. The CDR3 contains 14 residues. CDR3 DNA sequence: TGTGCCAGCAGCCCCACAGAGGGAGTTCAGCCCCAGCATTTT. This codes for CASSPTEGVQPQHF.

This clonotype showed up many times. The V and J genes are TRBV4-1 and TRBJ1-1; tentative D call: TRBD1 (5 bases). V was pared by 4 bases and J by 7 bases, with 13 bases between. The germline CDR1 and CDR2 sequences are MGHRA and YSYEKL. The CDR3 spans 13 residues. CDR3 sequence: CASSPPRGFEAFF. CDR3 nucleotide sequence: TGCGCCAGCAGCCCCCCCCGGGGGTTTGAAGCTTTCTTT.

This sequence joins TRBV6-2 or TRBV6-3 and TRBJ2-2; TRBD1 aligns across 8 bases. The J segment lost 3 bases and the V segment lost 0 bases, leaving 9 bases of the junction unmatched. Germline CDR1 is MNHEY and CDR2 is SVGEGT. This CDR3 comprises 18 residues. The CDR3 sequence: CASSYSILSDRDTGELFF. The CDR3 coding sequence is TGTGCCAGCAGTTACTCGATCCTATCGGACAGGGACACCGGGGAGCTGTTTTTT.

The J gene is TRBJ2-7, the V gene TRBV9; D is tentatively TRBD1 or TRBD2 (5 bases each). The CDR3 is 14 amino acids. Trimming took 0 bases from V and 2 from J, leaving 9 bases between them. Germline CDR1 is SGDLS and CDR2 is YYNGEE. The CDR3 nucleotides are TGTGCCAGCAGCGTAGCTGGGACCCCCTACGAGCAGTACTTC. Amino acid sequence: CASSVAGTPYEQYF.

This chain links TRBV2 with TRBJ1-5; no reliable D call. This CDR3 has 14 residues. The germline CDR1 and CDR2 sequences are SNHLY and FYNNEI. The germline V and J ends were trimmed by 5 bases and 7 bases, with 15 bases remaining between them. The CDR3: CASSRDDMRQPQHF. Written as DNA, the CDR3 is TGTGCCAGCAGTCGAGACGATATGAGGCAGCCCCAGCATTTT. The full variable domain, with the rest looked up from reference TRBV2 and TRBJ1-5, is EPEVTQTPSHQVTQMGQEVILRCVPISNHLYFYWYRQILGQKVEFLVSFYNNEISEKSEIFDDQFSVERPDGSNFTLKIRSTKLEDSAMYFCASSRDDMRQPQHFGDGTRLSIL.

This clonotype occurred many times. CDR3 region: CASSYLIQKNTEAFF. The CDR3 DNA follows: TGTGCCAGCAGTTACCTTATTCAGAAGAACACTGAAGCTTTCTTT. The J gene is TRBJ1-1, the V gene TRBV6-5; D is uncertain. The CDR3 loop spans 15 amino acids. Trimming pared 2 bases from V and 1 base from J, leaving 11 bases between. Germline CDR1 is MNHEY and CDR2 is SVGAGI.

This clonotype was observed a few times. Just one base apart from a much larger clone, this may be a read error. The V and J genes are TRBV7-2 and TRBJ2-3, with TRBD2 matching 8 bases. There are 15 residues in the CDR3. Trimming at V came to 5 bases and at J to 8 bases, leaving 12 bases not matched to a gene. Germline CDR1 is SGHTA and CDR2 is FQGNSA. The CDR3 loop reads CASSPSGVAGGTQYF. CDR3 sequence (DNA): TGTGCCAGCAGCCCATCGGGGGTGGCGGGAGGTACGCAGTATTTT.

Concerning this clonotype itself: This may come from a read error, since a much larger clone is one base off. The genes are TRBV4-3 and TRBJ2-3; no definite D call. This CDR3 contains 13 residues. In germline, CDR1 is LGHNA, CDR2 YSLEER. Trimming pared 1 base from V and 5 bases from J, leaving 7 bases between. This chain's CDR3 is CASSQAPEDTQYF. The CDR3 bases are TGCGCCAGCAGCCAAGCGCCGGAAGATACGCAGTATTTT.

This clonotype was picked up a small number of times. The chain joins TRBV27 to TRBJ1-6; the D is unclear. Per germline, CDR1 MNHEY and CDR2 SMNVEV (reference sequence). The V end was cut by 2 bases, the J end by 11 bases, with 10 bases between. The CDR3 spans 13 residues. The CDR3 region has the DNA TGTGCCAGCAGTTTAGGGAGGGCAACACCCCTCCACTTT. This codes for CASSLGRATPLHF.

About this clonotype: Since a much larger clone is just one base distant, this may be a read error. The rearrangement joins TRBV5-1 to TRBJ2-5; 9 bases match TRBD1. With 7 bases clipped from V and 2 bases from J, the junction kept 6 bases outside the gene matches. CDR1 and CDR2 (germline): SGHRS, YFSETQ. The CDR3 runs to 14 residues. As DNA, the CDR3 is TGCGCCAGCGGCTCGGGACAGGGACAAGAGACCCAGTACTTC. Encoded protein: CASGSGQGQETQYF.

This sequence joins TRBV20-1 and TRBJ2-2; D is uncertain. The CDR3 runs 13 residues. Trimming shortened V by 6 bases and J by 1 base, and 9 bases separated the two germline ends. The germline V gene has CDR1 DFQATT and CDR2 SNEGSKA (reference sequence). The DNA for the CDR3 is TGCAGTGCCGATTCTGGGAACACCGGGGAGCTGTTTTTT. Encoded protein: CSADSGNTGELFF.

In this sample, this clonotype turned up many times. V usage is TRBV4-1 and J usage is TRBJ2-3; 7 bases fit TRBD1. V dropped 3 bases and J dropped 2; count of bases not matched to a gene: 14. The CDR3 consists of 18 residues. CDR1 is MGHRA and CDR2 is YSYEKL in the germline V gene. CDR3 loop: CASSQTFTGTAYTDTQYF. CDR3 DNA: TGCGCCAGCAGCCAGACATTTACCGGGACAGCATACACAGATACGCAGTATTTT.